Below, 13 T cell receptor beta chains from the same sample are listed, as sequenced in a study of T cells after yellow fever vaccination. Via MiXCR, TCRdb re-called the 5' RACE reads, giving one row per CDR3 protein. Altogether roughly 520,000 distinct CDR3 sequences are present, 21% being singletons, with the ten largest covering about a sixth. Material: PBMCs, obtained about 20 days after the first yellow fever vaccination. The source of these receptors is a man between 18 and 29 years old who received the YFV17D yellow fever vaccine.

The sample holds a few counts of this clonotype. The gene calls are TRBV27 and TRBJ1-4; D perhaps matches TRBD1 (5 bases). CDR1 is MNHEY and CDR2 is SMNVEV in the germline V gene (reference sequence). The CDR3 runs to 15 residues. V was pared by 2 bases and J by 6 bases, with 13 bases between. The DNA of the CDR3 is TGTGCCAGCAGTTTAGGGGCGGGGTTGGATGAAAAACTGTTTTTT. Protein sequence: CASSLGAGLDEKLFF. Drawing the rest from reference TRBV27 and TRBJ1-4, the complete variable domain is EAQVTQNPRYLITVTGKKLTVTCSQNMNHEYMSWYRQDPGLGLRQIYYSMNVEVTDKGDVPEGYKVSRKEKRNFPLILESPSPNQTSLYFCASSLGAGLDEKLFFGSGTQLSVL.

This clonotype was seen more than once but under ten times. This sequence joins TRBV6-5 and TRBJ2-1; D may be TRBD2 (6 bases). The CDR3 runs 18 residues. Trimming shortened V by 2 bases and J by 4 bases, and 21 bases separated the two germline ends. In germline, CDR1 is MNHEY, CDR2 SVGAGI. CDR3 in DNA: TGTGCCAGCAGTTACCAACCCGGTGGAGGGCTAACGTACAATGAGCAGTTCTTC. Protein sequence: CASSYQPGGGLTYNEQFF.

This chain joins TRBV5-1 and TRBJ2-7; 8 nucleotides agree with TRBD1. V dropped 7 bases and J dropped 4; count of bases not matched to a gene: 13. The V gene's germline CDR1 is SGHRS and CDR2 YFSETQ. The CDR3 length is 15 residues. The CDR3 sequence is CASRPWVQGGYEQYF. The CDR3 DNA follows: TGCGCCAGCCGTCCCTGGGTACAGGGGGGTTACGAGCAGTACTTC. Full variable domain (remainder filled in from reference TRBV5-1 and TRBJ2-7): KAGVTQTPRYLIKTRGQQVTLSCSPISGHRSVSWYQQTPGQGLQFLFEYFSETQRNKGNFPGRFSGRQFSNSRSEMNVSTLELGDSALYLCASRPWVQGGYEQYFGPGTRLTVT.

In nucleotides, the CDR3 is TGTGCCAGCAGTTCAACTATTGGGAACACTGAAGCTTTCTTT. This encodes CASSSTIGNTEAFF. The chain joins TRBV28 to TRBJ1-1; D remains ambiguous. The CDR3 has 14 residues. Trimming took 4 bases from V and 1 from J, leaving 10 bases between them. Germline loops: CDR1 MDHEN, CDR2 SYDVKM.

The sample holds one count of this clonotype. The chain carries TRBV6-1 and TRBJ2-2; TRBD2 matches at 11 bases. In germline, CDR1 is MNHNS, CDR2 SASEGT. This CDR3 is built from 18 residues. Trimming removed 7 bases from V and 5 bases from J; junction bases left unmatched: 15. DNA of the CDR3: TGTGCCAGCAACAATGACGGCCTAGCGGGGGGTGTGACCGGGGAGCTGTTTTTT. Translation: CASNNDGLAGGVTGELFF.

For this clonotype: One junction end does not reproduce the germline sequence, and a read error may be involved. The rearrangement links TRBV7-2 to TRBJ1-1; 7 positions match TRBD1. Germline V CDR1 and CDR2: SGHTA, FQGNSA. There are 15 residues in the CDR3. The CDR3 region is CASSLPGQMNTEAFF. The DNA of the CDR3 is TGTGCCAGCAGCCTTCCGGGACAGATGAACACTGAGGCTTTCTTT.

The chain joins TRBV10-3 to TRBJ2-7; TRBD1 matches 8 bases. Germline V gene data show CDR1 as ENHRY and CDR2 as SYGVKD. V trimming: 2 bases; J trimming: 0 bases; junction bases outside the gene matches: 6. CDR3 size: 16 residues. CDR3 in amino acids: CAISETRTGSSYEQYF. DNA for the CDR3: TGTGCCATCAGTGAGACCCGGACAGGGAGCTCCTACGAGCAGTACTTC.

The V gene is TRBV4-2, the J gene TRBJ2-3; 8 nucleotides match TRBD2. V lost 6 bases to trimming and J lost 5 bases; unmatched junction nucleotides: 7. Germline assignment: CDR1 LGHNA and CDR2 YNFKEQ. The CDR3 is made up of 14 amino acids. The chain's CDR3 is CASSGGLGGDTQYF. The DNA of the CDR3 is TGTGCCAGCAGTGGGGGACTAGGAGGAGATACGCAGTATTTT.

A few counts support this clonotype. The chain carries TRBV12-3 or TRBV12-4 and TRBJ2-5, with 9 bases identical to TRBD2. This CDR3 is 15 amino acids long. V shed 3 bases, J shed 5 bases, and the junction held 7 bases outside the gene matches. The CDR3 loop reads CASSFAGGPVETQYF. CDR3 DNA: TGTGCCAGCAGTTTTGCGGGGGGGCCCGTGGAGACCCAGTACTTC.

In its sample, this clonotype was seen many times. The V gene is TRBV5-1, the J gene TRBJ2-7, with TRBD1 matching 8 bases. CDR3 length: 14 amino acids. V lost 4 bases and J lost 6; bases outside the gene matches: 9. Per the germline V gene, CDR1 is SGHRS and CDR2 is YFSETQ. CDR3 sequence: CASSPGTGRSEQYF. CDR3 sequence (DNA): TGCGCCAGCAGCCCGGGGACAGGTCGTAGCGAGCAGTACTTC.

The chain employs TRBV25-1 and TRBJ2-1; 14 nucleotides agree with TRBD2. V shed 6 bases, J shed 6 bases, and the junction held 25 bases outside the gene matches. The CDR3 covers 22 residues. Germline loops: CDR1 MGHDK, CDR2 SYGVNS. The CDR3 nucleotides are TGTGCCAGCAGACCGCGACAGGGGGCCTTCCGGACTAGCGGGGGGCAGGTCAATGAGCAGTTCTTC. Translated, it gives CASRPRQGAFRTSGGQVNEQFF.

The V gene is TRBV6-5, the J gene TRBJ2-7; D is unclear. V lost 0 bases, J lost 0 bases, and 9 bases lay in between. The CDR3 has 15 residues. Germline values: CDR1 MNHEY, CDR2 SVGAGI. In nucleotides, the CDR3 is TGTGCCAGCAGTTACTCCCCGGTTACCTCCTACGAGCAGTACTTC. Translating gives CASSYSPVTSYEQYF.

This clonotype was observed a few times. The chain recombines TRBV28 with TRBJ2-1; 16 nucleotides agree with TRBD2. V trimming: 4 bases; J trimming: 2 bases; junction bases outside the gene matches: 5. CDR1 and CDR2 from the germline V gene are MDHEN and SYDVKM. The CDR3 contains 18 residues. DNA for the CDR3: TGTGCCAGCAGTTACTCCGGGACTAGCGGGGGGGCCTACAATGAGCAGTTCTTC. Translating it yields CASSYSGTSGGAYNEQFF.